This record covers a single T cell receptor beta chain. Its antigen is not yet known. There are no base qualities to consult, and no much larger clone falls within one base. This sample stems from a study of siplizumab effects on memory and regulatory T cells (dated by TCRdb to between 2019 and 2020). About the full investigation: The study looked at the effect of siplizumab, an anti-CD2 antibody, on alloreactive T-cell subsets in allogeneic mixed lymphocyte reactions made from human PBMCs.

Sorted unstimulated T cells and proliferating T cells recovered from mixed lymphocyte reactions underwent TCRbeta CDR3 sequencing. Fresh whole blood from ten HLA-typed healthy donors was used as the source from which PBMCs were isolated. To map where alloreactive clones came from, unstimulated CD4+ regulatory T cells were FACS-sorted. Overall results and qualifications from the work: In reactions with siplizumab, an average of about 62% of mappable alloreactive CD4+ clones were Treg-derived, compared with about 27% in control reactions. Sequences below about 10^-5 frequency were poorly captured, so only a minor fraction of alloreactive clones could be mapped to unstimulated subsets. Whether proliferating Tregs from siplizumab cultures actually had suppressive function was not functionally confirmed. For roughly 75-97% of proliferating CD4+ or CD8+ clones, no naive or memory phenotype could be assigned. The cumulative frequency of alloreactive sequences that could be traced back to unstimulated CD4+ memory T cells was significantly reduced by siplizumab. Greater diversity appeared to be present in unstimulated naive T cells than in memory T cells, and a substantial contribution to the alloresponse seemed to be made by naive cells.

CDR1 and CDR2, looked up from the germline V gene, are SGHRS and YFSETQ. Cut back by 4 bases and 6 bases, the V and J ends lie 13 bases apart. The CDR3 has 14 amino acids, counting the end cysteine and phenylalanine. The CDR3 DNA has 42 bases and is translated from base 1. Library preparation used the immunoSEQ multiplex PCR assay. The deep sequencing platform assayed roughly 10^5 TCR templates per sample. Genomic DNA extracted from sorted T cells was used for TCRbeta CDR3 sequencing. The published analysis was carried out like this. Clonal analysis of TCRbeta CDR3 data was done in the R programming language. Alloreactive CD4+ and CD8+ clones were identified by comparing unstimulated samples to CFSE-low samples taken after the reaction. Regulatory or non-regulatory origin of alloreactive CD4+ clones was assigned by matching sequences to the sorted unstimulated Treg and non-Treg repertoires. TCRdb's version of the immuneACCESS table is confined to in-frame rearrangements and falls short of the full clone set. An unresolved V gene accounts for under half of the shortfall where checked; the remainder is of unknown origin. Clone size and V and J calls were adopted from that table, with D and trimming inferred from the DNA. The sample table contains tens of thousands of clones; only one count was recorded for roughly 86% of them. The ten largest clonotypes hold 1.5% to 1.7% of the sample.

The receptor chain draws on TRBV5-1 and TRBJ2-2; the D gene is unclear. The receptor was derived from a human donor in good health. The sequenced sample consisted of Tregs sorted from blood. The bases are TGCGCCAGCAGCCCACCCCGGGCCTCCGGGGAGCTGTTTTTT. Translated, this is CASSPPRASGELFF.